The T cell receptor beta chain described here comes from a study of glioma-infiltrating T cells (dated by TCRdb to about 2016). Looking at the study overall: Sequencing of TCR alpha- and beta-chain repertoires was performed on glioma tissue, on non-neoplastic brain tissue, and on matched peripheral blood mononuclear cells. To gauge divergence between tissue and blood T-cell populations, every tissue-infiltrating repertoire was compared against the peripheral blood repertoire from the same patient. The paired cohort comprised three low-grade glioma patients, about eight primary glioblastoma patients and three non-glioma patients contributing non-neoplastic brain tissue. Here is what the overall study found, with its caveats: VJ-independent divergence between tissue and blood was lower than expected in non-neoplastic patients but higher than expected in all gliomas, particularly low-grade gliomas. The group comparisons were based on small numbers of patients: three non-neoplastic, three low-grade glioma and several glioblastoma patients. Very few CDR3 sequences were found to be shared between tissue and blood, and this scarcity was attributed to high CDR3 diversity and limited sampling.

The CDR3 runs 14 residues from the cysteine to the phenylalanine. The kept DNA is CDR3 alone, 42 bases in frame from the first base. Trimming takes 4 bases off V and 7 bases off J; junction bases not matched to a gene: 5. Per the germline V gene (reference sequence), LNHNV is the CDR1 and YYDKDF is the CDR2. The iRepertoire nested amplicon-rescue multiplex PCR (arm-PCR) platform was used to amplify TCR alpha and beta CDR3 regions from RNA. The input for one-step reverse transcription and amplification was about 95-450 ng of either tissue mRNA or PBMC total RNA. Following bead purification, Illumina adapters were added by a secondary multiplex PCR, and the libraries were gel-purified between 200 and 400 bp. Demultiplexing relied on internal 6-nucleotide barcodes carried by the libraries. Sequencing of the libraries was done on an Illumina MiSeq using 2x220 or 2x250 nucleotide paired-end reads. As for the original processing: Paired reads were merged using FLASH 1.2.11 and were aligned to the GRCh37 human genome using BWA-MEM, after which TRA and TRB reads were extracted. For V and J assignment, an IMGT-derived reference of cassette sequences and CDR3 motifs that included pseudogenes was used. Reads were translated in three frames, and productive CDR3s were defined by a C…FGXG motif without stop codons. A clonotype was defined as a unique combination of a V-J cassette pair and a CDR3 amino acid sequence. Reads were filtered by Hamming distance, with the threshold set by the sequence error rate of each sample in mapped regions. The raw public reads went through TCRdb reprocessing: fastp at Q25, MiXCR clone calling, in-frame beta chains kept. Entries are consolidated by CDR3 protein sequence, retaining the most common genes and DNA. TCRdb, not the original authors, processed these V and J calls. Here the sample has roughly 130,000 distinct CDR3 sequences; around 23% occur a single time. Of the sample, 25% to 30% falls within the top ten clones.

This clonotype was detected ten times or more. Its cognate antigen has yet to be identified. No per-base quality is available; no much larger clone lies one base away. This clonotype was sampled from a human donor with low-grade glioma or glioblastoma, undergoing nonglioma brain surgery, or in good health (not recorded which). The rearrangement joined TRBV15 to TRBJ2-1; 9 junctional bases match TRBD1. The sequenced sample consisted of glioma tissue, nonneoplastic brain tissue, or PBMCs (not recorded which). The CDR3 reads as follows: CATSNRGQLNEQFF. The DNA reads TGTGCCACCAGCAACAGGGGGCAGTTGAATGAGCAGTTCTTC.